These 22 T cell receptor beta chains share one sample of origin, sequenced in a study of T cell repertoires in cytomegalovirus infection. In TCRdb, the reads were re-called with MiXCR into one record per CDR3 protein. The sample has roughly 990,000 distinct CDR3 sequences, approximately 31% seen once; the top ten hold around 15%. No antigen has been identified for these receptors. This specimen was cultured CD8+ T cells from PBMCs, taken from culture after CMV antigen stimulation. These receptors all come from a human donor in good health (CMV status not recorded). Some clones in this sample may be carry-over from other donors' samples.

The chain has TRBV7-6 and TRBJ2-7, with TRBD1 identical over 7 bases. Germline CDR1 and CDR2: SGHVS and FNYEAQ. The V and J ends lost 1 base and 0 bases, in that order; junction bases with no gene match: 6. The CDR3 is made up of 16 amino acids. CDR3 nucleotides: TGTGCCAGCAGCTTAGAGTGGACAGGCAGCTCCTACGAGCAGTACTTC. This gives the protein CASSLEWTGSSYEQYF.

This clonotype was counted only a few times. The chain carries TRBV20-1 and TRBJ1-2; D call uncertain. Germline CDR1 reads DFQATT; CDR2 reads SNEGSKA (reference sequence). Deletions cut 5 bases from V and 3 bases from J, with 10 bases between. The CDR3 is 12 residues long. CDR3 in amino acids: CSAPDVDYGYTF. The CDR3, as DNA: TGCAGTGCTCCCGACGTAGACTATGGCTACACCTTC.

This clonotype was counted between two and nine times. CDR3 nucleotides: TGTGCCAGCAGTTTAGGACCGCGAGAGAGAAACTATGGCTACACCTTC. Translating gives CASSLGPRERNYGYTF. The chain has TRBV27 and TRBJ1-2, with D unresolved. The germline gives CDR1 MNHEY, CDR2 SMNVEV (reference sequence). The V end was cut by 2 bases, the J end by 2 bases, with 15 bases between. This CDR3 comprises 16 residues.

This sequence joins TRBV6-8 and TRBJ2-3; D call uncertain. The germline V gene encodes CDR1 MNHGY and CDR2 SAAAGT. This CDR3 is built from 14 residues. Trimming cost V 0 bases and J 1 base, with 5 bases left between them. This CDR3 reads CASSYSVGTDTQYF. CDR3 DNA sequence: TGTGCCAGCAGTTACTCAGTAGGCACAGATACGCAGTATTTT.

This clonotype was observed a handful of times. This sequence joins TRBV6-5 and TRBJ2-2, with 9 bases fitting TRBD1. Germline assignment: CDR1 MNHEY and CDR2 SVGAGI. CDR3 length: 17 amino acids. Trimming cost V 2 bases and J 4 bases; bases outside gene matches: 8. The CDR3, as DNA: TGTGCCAGCAGTTACCTACGGACAGGGGAAGGCACCGGGGAGCTGTTTTTT. It specifies CASSYLRTGEGTGELFF.

V usage is TRBV12-3 or TRBV12-4 and J usage is TRBJ1-2; D may be TRBD1 (5 bases). The CDR3 spans 13 residues. Trimming left V 8 bases short and J 4 bases short, with 14 bases between. The CDR3 bases are TGTGCCAGCTCCTGGGGGAGGATCTATGGCTACACCTTC. Protein: CASSWGRIYGYTF.

V gene TRBV28 combines with J gene TRBJ1-3, with D maybe TRBD1 (6 bases). Germline assignment: CDR1 MDHEN and CDR2 SYDVKM. Trimming stripped 3 bases from V and 3 bases from J, with 15 bases between. The CDR3 runs to 16 residues. The CDR3 loop reads CASSLVSGGSGNTIYF. The CDR3 nucleotides read TGTGCCAGCAGTTTGGTTTCGGGGGGCAGTGGAAACACCATATATTTT.

The chain couples TRBV23-1 to TRBJ1-5; D unclear. TRBV23-1 is filed as an ORF, its function uncertain. V gave up 2 bases and J gave up 0 bases, with 11 bases separating them. CDR3 length: 16 amino acids. The CDR3 sequence is CASSQRRALSNQPQHF. The CDR3 DNA follows: TGCGCCAGCAGTCAACGAAGGGCCCTTAGCAATCAGCCCCAGCATTTT.

The V call is TRBV28, the J call TRBJ2-5; 9 bases line up with TRBD1. This CDR3 has 13 residues. J lost 3 bases, V lost 7 bases, and 3 bases had no gene match. Germline CDR1 MDHEN, CDR2 SYDVKM. The CDR3 DNA follows: TGTGCCAGCATAGGACAGGGGAAAGAGACCCAGTACTTC. It encodes CASIGQGKETQYF. Looking up the rest from reference TRBV28 and TRBJ2-5 gives the full variable domain: DVKVTQSSRYLVKRTGEKVFLECVQDMDHENMFWYRQDPGLGLRLIYFSYDVKMKEKGDIPEGYSVSREKKERFSLILESASTNQTSMYLCASIGQGKETQYFGPGTRLLVL.

This chain connects TRBV29-1 to TRBJ2-2; perhaps TRBD1 as D (5 bases). The CDR3 is made up of 13 amino acids. Between the trimmed V and J ends, which lost 3 bases and 3 bases, there was a span of 8 bases. Germline assignment: CDR1 SQVTM and CDR2 ANQGSEA. The CDR3 region has the DNA TGCAGCGTTGAGCTAGGGGACACCGGGGAGCTGTTTTTT. It specifies CSVELGDTGELFF.

The CDR3 protein is CASSRTGELYEQYV. The CDR3 DNA reads TGTGCCAGCAGTCGGACAGGGGAACTCTACGAGCAGTACGTC. The V call is TRBV28, the J call TRBJ2-7; the match to TRBD1 covers 9 bases. This CDR3 has 14 residues. The germline V gene encodes CDR1 MDHEN and CDR2 SYDVKM. V lost 5 bases and J lost 3; bases outside the gene matches: 5.

This clonotype was detected once. This rearrangement joins TRBV5-4 to TRBJ2-4; D is possibly TRBD1 (6 bases). CDR1 and CDR2 from the germline V gene are SGHNT and YYREEE (reference sequence). With 4 bases removed from V and 3 bases from J, the gap between germline ends came to 17 bases. CDR3 length: 16 residues. This CDR3 is CASSLKQGWDKNIQYF. The CDR3 coding sequence is TGTGCCAGCAGCCTTAAACAGGGTTGGGACAAAAACATTCAGTACTTC.

V usage is TRBV29-1 and J usage is TRBJ2-7; a possible D gene is TRBD2 (6 bases). The ends were cut back, 5 bases at V and 2 bases at J, with 7 bases in the middle. This CDR3 comprises 11 residues. Germline loops: CDR1 SQVTM, CDR2 ANQGSEA. The CDR3 loop is CSVLAAYEQYF. DNA of the CDR3: TGCAGCGTTTTAGCGGCCTACGAGCAGTACTTC.

This chain links TRBV5-1 with TRBJ2-2; 7 positions match TRBD1. Germline V gene sequence: CDR1 SGHRS, CDR2 YFSETQ. The CDR3 totals 21 residues. V lost 4 bases to trimming and J lost 3 bases; unmatched junction nucleotides: 24. The CDR3 protein is CASSARDSQLARQGYTGELFF. The CDR3 region has the DNA TGCGCCAGCAGCGCCCGGGACAGCCAACTCGCGAGGCAGGGATACACCGGGGAGCTGTTTTTT.

The CDR3 loop is CASSETRLNEQFF. The CDR3 bases are TGTGCCAGCAGTGAAACAAGGCTCAATGAGCAGTTCTTC. The rearrangement links TRBV6-5 to TRBJ2-1; D is unclear. The germline gives CDR1 MNHEY, CDR2 SVGAGI. The germline V and J ends were trimmed by 5 bases and 6 bases, with 11 bases remaining between them. This CDR3 has 13 residues.

The chain is built from TRBV2 and TRBJ2-7; 10 positions match TRBD2. Looked up from germline, CDR1 is SNHLY and CDR2 is FYNNEI. The V and J ends lost 11 bases and 3 bases, in that order; junction bases with no gene match: 7. The CDR3 sequence is 13 residues long. CDR3 DNA sequence: TGTGCCCAAGGGACTAGCGAGGACTACGAGCAGTACGTC. As protein: CAQGTSEDYEQYV.

This chain uses TRBV5-1 with TRBJ1-6, with D tentatively TRBD1 (6 bases). Germline CDR1 reads SGHRS; CDR2 reads YFSETQ. The CDR3 consists of 15 residues. Trimming took 2 bases from V and 5 from J, leaving 11 bases between them. The CDR3 region has the DNA TGCGCCAGCAGCTTTGGGGCAGGGGATAATTCACCCCTCCACTTT. It translates to CASSFGAGDNSPLHF.

The V and J genes are TRBV6-6 and TRBJ1-1, with unresolved D. This CDR3 contains 15 residues. Trimming removed 0 bases at V and 3 bases at J, with 11 bases between. Germline CDR1 is MNHNY and CDR2 is SVGAGI (reference sequence). CDR3 DNA: TGTGCCAGCAGTTACTCGGCAGGACCCTACACTGAAGCTTTCTTT. Encoded protein: CASSYSAGPYTEAFF.

At least ten counts were recorded for this clonotype. The rearrangement uses TRBV7-2 and TRBJ2-3, with D unresolved. The germline V and J ends were trimmed by 1 base and 6 bases, with 11 bases remaining between them. The CDR3 has 14 residues. Germline V CDR1 and CDR2: SGHTA, FQGNSA. The CDR3 region is CASSLDGLTDTQYF. In DNA, the CDR3 is TGTGCCAGCAGCTTAGATGGTCTGACCGATACGCAGTATTTT. Together with reference TRBV7-2 and TRBJ2-3, the CDR3 gives the full variable domain: GAGVSQSPSNKVTEKGKDVELRCDPISGHTALYWYRQSLGQGLEFLIYFQGNSAPDKSGLPSDRFSAERTGGSVSTLTIQRTQQEDSAVYLCASSLDGLTDTQYFGPGTRLTVL.

V gene TRBV7-3 combines with J gene TRBJ2-3, with D possibly being TRBD1 (6 bases). V lost 5 bases and J lost 3, with 21 bases in between. This CDR3 is 17 amino acids long. Germline V CDR1 and CDR2: SGHTA, FQGTGA. CDR3 bases: TGTGCCAGCAGCCCCACGGGCATTGGGGGCGAAACAGATACGCAGTATTTT. Its translation: CASSPTGIGGETDTQYF.

The chain carries TRBV28 and TRBJ2-1; TRBD1 matches at 8 bases. The germline gives CDR1 MDHEN, CDR2 SYDVKM. This CDR3 has 17 residues. The trim removed 5 bases at V and 2 bases at J, leaving 11 bases unmatched. CDR3 region: CASSTLDRGEAYNEQFF. Here the CDR3 DNA reads TGTGCCAGCAGTACCCTCGACAGGGGAGAGGCCTACAATGAGCAGTTCTTC.

This clonotype came up a few times. The chain links TRBV5-1 to TRBJ1-1, with 7 bases matching TRBD1. Germline V gene lookup returns CDR1 SGHRS and CDR2 YFSETQ. V was pared by 4 bases and J by 7 bases, with 16 bases of the junction left unmatched. There are 16 residues in the CDR3. For the CDR3, the DNA is TGCGCCAGCAGCATGTACCCCACCGGGACAGCCCGTGAAGCTTTCTTT. Protein product: CASSMYPTGTAREAFF.